This TCR beta chain was captured by sequencing in a study of shared clonotypes between healthy human individuals. Some clones are missing from TCRdb's copy, which holds only in-frame ones; the method was immunoSEQ multiplex PCR. The repertoire holds 2,500,000 or so clones, with just under 95% as singletons. Comment on this clone: Its target is not known.

Whole-study findings and limits: Shared across several donors were 4% to 5% of the naive CD4 clonotypes.

Trimming shortened V by 6 bases and J by 5 bases, and 14 bases separated the two germline ends. Germline V lookup: CDR1 SGHAT, CDR2 FQNNGV. CDR3 length equals 13 residues. The sample taken for sequencing was naive CD4+ T cells from PBMCs. Subset indicated: CD45RA+ positively selected. The chain is built from TRBV11-2 and TRBJ2-7; weak D call: TRBD2 (7 bases). The receptor was isolated from a man aged 18 to 30 in good health. Some clones in this sample may be carry-over from other donors' samples. CDR3 DNA: TGTGCCAGCAGTATCCCGGGGGGCAACGAGCAGTACTTC. Its protein product is CASSIPGGNEQYF.